Listed below are T cell receptor beta chains from one sample, sequenced in a study of T cell responses to AZD1222 COVID-19 vaccine. Clones were sequenced by immunoSEQ multiplex PCR, and TCRdb holds only the in-frame ones, with some missing. This table holds about 120,000 clones, around 92% found once. Sequences were derived from peripheral blood, sampled on day 0 of AZD1222 vaccination. The source is an adult in good health. Both conserved end residues are part of each CDR3. A D gene is named only where the DNA matches it firmly. The listing skips clone size in some rows; elsewhere it reads once, few, many or a size class.

j_call	v_call	clone_size	d_call	cdr3_aa	cdr3_nt
TRBJ2-7	TRBV2	-	TRBD2	CASLAGGTGYEQYF	TGTGCCAGCCTAGCGGGAGGGACAGGCTACGAGCAGTACTTC
TRBJ1-3	TRBV18	-	TRBD1	CASSPRGTGISGNTIYF	TGTGCCAGCTCACCACGGGGGACAGGGATCTCTGGAAACACCATATATTTT
TRBJ2-3	TRBV6-1	-	TRBD2	CASSGVLSGTSGWSTDTQYF	TGTGCCAGCAGTGGGGTGCTTAGTGGGACTAGCGGATGGAGCACAGATACGCAGTATTTT
TRBJ1-5	TRBV5-6	-	-	CASSIRGLNQPQHF	TGTGCCAGCAGCATACGGGGCCTCAATCAGCCCCAGCATTTT
TRBJ2-1	TRBV6-2/TRBV6-3	-	-	CASSYFRGYNEQFF	TGTGCCAGCAGTTACTTTCGAGGCTACAATGAGCAGTTCTTC
TRBJ2-5	TRBV11-2	-	TRBD2	CASSQGTSRQETQYF	TGTGCCAGCAGCCAAGGGACTAGCCGGCAAGAGACCCAGTACTTC
TRBJ1-4	TRBV27	-	-	CASRKAGGDEKLFF	TGTGCCAGCAGAAAGGCGGGAGGTGATGAAAAACTGTTTTTT
TRBJ1-6	TRBV6-5	-	-	CASSSLLVNSPLHF	TGTGCCAGCAGTTCTCTTCTCGTCAATTCACCCCTCCACTTT
TRBJ2-2	TRBV3-1/TRBV3-2	-	-	CASSQGGYRRIVTGELFF	TGTGCCAGCAGCCAAGGGGGCTACCGAAGGATCGTCACCGGGGAGCTGTTTTTT
TRBJ2-7	TRBV7-2	-	TRBD2	CASSLAPPGTSGRLSYEQYF	TGTGCCAGCAGCTTAGCTCCCCCCGGGACTAGCGGGAGGTTGTCCTACGAGCAGTACTTC
TRBJ2-7	TRBV7-9	-	-	CASSLGQGLNYEQYF	TGTGCCAGCAGCTTAGGCCAGGGCCTAAATTACGAGCAGTACTTC
TRBJ1-6	TRBV4-1	-	TRBD1	CASSLETGVEAPLHF	TGCGCCAGCAGCCTCGAGACAGGGGTAGAGGCACCCCTCCACTTT
TRBJ2-5	TRBV21-1	-	-	CASSTQFGTNQETQYF	TGTGCCAGCAGCACACAGTTTGGGACAAACCAAGAGACCCAGTACTTC
TRBJ2-7	TRBV19	many	TRBD1	CASTPTRGTGGREQYF	TGTGCCAGTACCCCGACGAGGGGGACAGGGGGCCGCGAGCAGTACTTC
TRBJ1-6	TRBV27	-	-	CASSSPRPSYNSPLHF	TGTGCCAGCAGTTCCCCCAGACCCTCCTATAATTCACCCCTCCACTTT
TRBJ1-2	TRBV27	-	-	CASSFGAGSYGYTF	TGTGCCAGCAGTTTTGGGGCAGGAAGCTATGGCTACACCTTC
TRBJ2-5	TRBV3-1/TRBV3-2	-	-	CASSQSGPRSQETQYF	TGTGCCAGCAGCCAATCGGGACCCCGGAGTCAAGAGACCCAGTACTTC
TRBJ2-1	TRBV7-3	-	-	CASSLGGGLRSEQFF	TGTGCCAGCAGCTTAGGTGGGGGGCTTAGGAGTGAGCAGTTCTTC
TRBJ2-1	TRBV10-3	once	TRBD2	CAISDSGRRLNREQFF	TGTGCCATCAGTGATAGCGGGAGGAGACTAAATCGGGAGCAGTTCTTC
TRBJ2-6	TRBV7-2	-	-	CASSLGGANVLTF	TGTGCCAGCAGCTTAGGTGGGGCCAACGTCCTGACTTTC
TRBJ1-2	TRBV9	-	-	CASSSQSRTGRGGYTF	TGTGCCAGCAGCTCGCAATCGCGGACGGGACGTGGTGGCTACACCTTC
TRBJ2-1	TRBV5-1	few	TRBD2	CASSLTRTSNRNEQFF	TGCGCCAGCAGCCTCACCCGGACTAGTAACCGGAATGAGCAGTTCTTC
TRBJ2-1	TRBV6-4	few	TRBD2	CASSAGLASNEQFF	TGTGCCAGCAGTGCCGGACTAGCCTCTAATGAGCAGTTCTTC
TRBJ1-6	TRBV19	-	TRBD1	CASSTGELGVSYNSPLHF	TGTGCCAGCTCGACAGGGGAGCTGGGAGTGTCCTATAATTCACCCCTCCACTTT
TRBJ1-2	TRBV18	once	-	CASSGGANYGYTF	TGTGCCAGCTCTGGAGGGGCTAACTATGGCTACACCTTC
TRBJ1-2	TRBV7-8	-	TRBD1	CASSPPTGGVGYTF	TGTGCCAGCAGCCCACCGACAGGGGGCGTTGGCTACACCTTC
TRBJ1-1	TRBV18	-	-	CASSPTGPDEAFF	TGTGCCAGCTCACCGACAGGTCCCGATGAAGCTTTCTTT
TRBJ2-1	TRBV6-5	-	TRBD2	CASSPGLAFEEQFF	TGTGCCAGCAGTCCGGGACTAGCATTCGAGGAGCAGTTCTTC
TRBJ1-2	TRBV5-4	-	-	CASSLSGRSQYGYTF	TGTGCCAGCAGTCTCTCAGGGCGAAGTCAGTATGGCTACACCTTC
TRBJ2-2	TRBV28	once	-	CASSRVAGELFF	TGTGCCAGCAGTAGGGTGGCCGGGGAGCTGTTTTTT
TRBJ1-3	TRBV11-1	-	-	CASSLVSALHGNTIYF	TGTGCCAGCAGCTTAGTTTCGGCGCTCCACGGAAACACCATATATTTT